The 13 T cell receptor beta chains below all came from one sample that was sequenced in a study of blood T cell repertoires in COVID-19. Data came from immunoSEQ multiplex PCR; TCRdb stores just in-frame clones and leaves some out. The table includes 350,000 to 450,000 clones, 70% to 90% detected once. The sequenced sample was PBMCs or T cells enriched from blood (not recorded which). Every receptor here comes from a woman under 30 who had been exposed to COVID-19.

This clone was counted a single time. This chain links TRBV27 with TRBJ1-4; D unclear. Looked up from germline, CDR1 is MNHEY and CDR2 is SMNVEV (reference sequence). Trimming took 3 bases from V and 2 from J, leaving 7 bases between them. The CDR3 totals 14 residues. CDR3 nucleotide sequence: TGTGCCAGCAGTTTTAATCCTACTAATGAAAAACTGTTTTTT. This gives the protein CASSFNPTNEKLFF.

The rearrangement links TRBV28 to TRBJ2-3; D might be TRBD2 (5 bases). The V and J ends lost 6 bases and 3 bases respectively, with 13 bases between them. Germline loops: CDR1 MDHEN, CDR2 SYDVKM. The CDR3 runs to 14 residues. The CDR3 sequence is CASRTRGWTDTQYF. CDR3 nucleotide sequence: TGTGCCAGCAGAACCCGGGGTTGGACAGATACGCAGTATTTT.

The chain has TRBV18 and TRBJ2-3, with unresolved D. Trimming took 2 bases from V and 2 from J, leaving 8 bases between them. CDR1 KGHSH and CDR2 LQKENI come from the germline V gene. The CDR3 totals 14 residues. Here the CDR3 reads CASSPSPVTDTQYF. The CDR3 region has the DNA TGTGCCAGCTCACCATCCCCCGTCACAGATACGCAGTATTTT.

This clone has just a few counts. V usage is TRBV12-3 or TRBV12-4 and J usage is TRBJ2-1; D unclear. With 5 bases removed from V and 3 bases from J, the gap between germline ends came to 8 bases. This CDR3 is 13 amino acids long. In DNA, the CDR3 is TGTGCCAGCAGTCCGGCGGACTACAATGAGCAGTTCTTC. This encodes CASSPADYNEQFF.

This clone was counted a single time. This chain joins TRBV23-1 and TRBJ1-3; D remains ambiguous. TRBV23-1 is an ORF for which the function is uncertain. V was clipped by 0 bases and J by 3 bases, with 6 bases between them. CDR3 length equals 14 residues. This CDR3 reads CASSQSSVGNTIYF. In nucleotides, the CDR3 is TGCGCCAGCAGTCAATCGTCCGTTGGAAACACCATATATTTT.

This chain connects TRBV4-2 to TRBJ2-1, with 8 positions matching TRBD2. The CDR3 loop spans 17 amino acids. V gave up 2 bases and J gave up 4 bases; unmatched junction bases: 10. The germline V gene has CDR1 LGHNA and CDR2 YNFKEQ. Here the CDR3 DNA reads TGTGCCAGCAGCCAATCCCGGGGGGGACCTCCTTACAATGAGCAGTTCTTC. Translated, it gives CASSQSRGGPPYNEQFF.

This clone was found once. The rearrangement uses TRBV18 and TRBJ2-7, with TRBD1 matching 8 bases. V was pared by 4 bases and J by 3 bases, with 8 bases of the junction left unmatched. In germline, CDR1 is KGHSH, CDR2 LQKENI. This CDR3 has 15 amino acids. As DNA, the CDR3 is TGTGCCAGCTCACAGGAACAGGGGGTAGTCTACGAGCAGTACTTC. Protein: CASSQEQGVVYEQYF.

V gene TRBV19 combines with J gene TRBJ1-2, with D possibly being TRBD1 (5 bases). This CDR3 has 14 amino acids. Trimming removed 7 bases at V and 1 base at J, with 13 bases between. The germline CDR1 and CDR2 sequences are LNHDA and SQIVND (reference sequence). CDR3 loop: CASTFDSLNYGYTF. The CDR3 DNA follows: TGTGCCAGTACCTTCGACAGCCTTAACTATGGCTACACCTTC. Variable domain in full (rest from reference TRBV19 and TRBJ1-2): DGGITQSPKYLFRKEGQNVTLSCEQNLNHDAMYWYRQDPGQGLRLIYYSQIVNDFQKGDIAEGYSVSREKKESFPLTVTSAQKNPTAFYLCASTFDSLNYGYTFGSGTRLTVV.

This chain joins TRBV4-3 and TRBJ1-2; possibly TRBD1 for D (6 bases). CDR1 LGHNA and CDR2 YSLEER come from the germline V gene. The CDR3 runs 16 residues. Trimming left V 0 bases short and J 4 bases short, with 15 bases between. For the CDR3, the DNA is TGCGCCAGCAGCCAAGATTGGTCAGGGGCCGCCTATGGCTACACCTTC. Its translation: CASSQDWSGAAYGYTF.

DNA of the CDR3: TGTGCCAGCAGCTTCCGGGACAAATTCCACGAGCAGTACTTC. As protein: CASSFRDKFHEQYF. V is TRBV7-9 and J is TRBJ2-7; maybe TRBD1 (6 bases). This CDR3 comprises 14 residues. Germline CDR1 reads SEHNR; CDR2 reads FQNEAQ (reference sequence). V lost 3 bases to trimming and J lost 5 bases, with 14 bases between them.

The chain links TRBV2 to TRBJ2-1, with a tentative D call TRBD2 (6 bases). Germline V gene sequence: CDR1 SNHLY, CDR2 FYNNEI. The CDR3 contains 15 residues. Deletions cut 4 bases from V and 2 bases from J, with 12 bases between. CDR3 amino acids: CASSVGEDTYNEQFF. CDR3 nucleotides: TGTGCCAGCAGTGTTGGGGAGGACACCTACAATGAGCAGTTCTTC.

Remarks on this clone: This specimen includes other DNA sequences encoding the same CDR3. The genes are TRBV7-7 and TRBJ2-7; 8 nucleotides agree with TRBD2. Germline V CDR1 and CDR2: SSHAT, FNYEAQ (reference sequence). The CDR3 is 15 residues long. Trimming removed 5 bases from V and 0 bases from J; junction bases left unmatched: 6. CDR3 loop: CASSPLAGGSYEQYF. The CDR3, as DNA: TGTGCCAGCAGCCCGCTGGCGGGGGGCTCCTACGAGCAGTACTTC.

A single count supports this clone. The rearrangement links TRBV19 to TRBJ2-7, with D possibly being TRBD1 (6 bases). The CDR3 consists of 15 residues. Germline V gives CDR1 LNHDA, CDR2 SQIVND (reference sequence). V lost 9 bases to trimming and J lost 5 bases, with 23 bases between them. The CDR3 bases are TGTGCCAGCAGGGGCAGGGATGTAGGTAGAAACGAGCAGTACTTC. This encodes CASRGRDVGRNEQYF.